A single sample gave rise to the 24 T cell receptor beta chains below, sequenced in a study of cytomegalovirus exposure and HLA in healthy donors. Vbeta (60) and Jbeta (13) primers were used in the PCR. The data were produced by immunoSEQ multiplex PCR, yet TCRdb's version contains in-frame clones alone and is incomplete. This sample has over 100,000 clones, with around three quarters found just once. Sequencing was done on a sample of PBMCs. The receptors shown here come from a man between 25 and 39 years old in good health and CMV-seropositive.

The CDR3 region is CASSTAEGQPQHF. The CDR3 DNA is TGTGCCAGCAGCACGGCGGAGGGACAGCCCCAGCATTTT. This chain uses TRBV2 with TRBJ1-5, with D unresolved. Trimming shortened V by 6 bases and J by 7 bases, and 13 bases separated the two germline ends. This CDR3 has 13 residues. Germline loops: CDR1 SNHLY, CDR2 FYNNEI. Full variable domain (outside the CDR3, taken from reference TRBV2 and TRBJ1-5): EPEVTQTPSHQVTQMGQEVILRCVPISNHLYFYWYRQILGQKVEFLVSFYNNEISEKSEIFDDQFSVERPDGSNFTLKIRSTKLEDSAMYFCASSTAEGQPQHFGDGTRLSIL.

The rearrangement uses TRBV5-1 and TRBJ2-3, with D unresolved. The CDR3 spans 15 residues. V gave up 0 bases and J gave up 1 base, with 9 bases separating them. Germline V lookup: CDR1 SGHRS, CDR2 YFSETQ. The CDR3, as DNA: TGCGCCAGCAGCTTGGTCGTGTTCGGCACAGATACGCAGTATTTT. This gives the protein CASSLVVFGTDTQYF.

The V and J genes are TRBV2 and TRBJ1-1; a weak D match, TRBD1 (5 bases). Trimming stripped 7 bases from V and 3 bases from J, with 15 bases between. The CDR3 has 14 residues. Looked up from germline, CDR1 is SNHLY and CDR2 is FYNNEI. The CDR3 here is CASTPGGGDTEAFF. The CDR3, as DNA: TGTGCCAGCACCCCCGGCGGGGGGGACACTGAAGCTTTCTTT.

As for this clone: The junction does not match germline at one end; this may be a read error. This chain uses TRBV5-4 with TRBJ1-2; 10 positions agree with TRBD1. CDR1 is SGHNT and CDR2 is YYREEE in the germline V gene (reference sequence). CDR3 size: 16 residues. The CDR3 DNA reads TGTGCCAGCAGCTCCGCCACCGGGACAGGGGAACATGGCTACCCCTTC. Its protein is CASSSATGTGEHGYPF.

The rearrangement joins TRBV6-1 to TRBJ2-3; D not resolved. Between the trimmed V and J ends, which lost 7 bases and 6 bases, there was a span of 14 bases. In germline, CDR1 is MNHNS, CDR2 SASEGT. The CDR3 length is 13 residues. CDR3 region: CASTTALGDTQYF. CDR3 coding DNA: TGTGCCAGCACCACCGCGTTGGGCGATACGCAGTATTTT.

The chain couples TRBV10-2 to TRBJ2-3; D is possibly TRBD2 (5 bases). Per the germline V gene, CDR1 is WSHSY and CDR2 is SAAADI. V gave up 0 bases and J gave up 14 bases, with 15 bases separating them. This CDR3 is 13 amino acids long. The DNA for the CDR3 is TGCGCCAGCAGTGAGTCGGGAGAGGCCGCGGGGTATTTT. It encodes CASSESGEAAGYF.

The rearrangement uses TRBV7-3 and TRBJ2-3, with TRBD2 matching 14 bases. Germline V gives CDR1 SGHTA, CDR2 FQGTGA. Losses at the gene ends were 5 bases for V and 5 bases for J; bases not matched to a gene: 6. This CDR3 is built from 16 residues. The CDR3 DNA reads as TGTGCCAGCAGCCCAAGACTAGCGGGGGGGCGAGATACGCAGTATTTT. As protein: CASSPRLAGGRDTQYF.

The rearrangement links TRBV6-5 to TRBJ2-1; D is uncertain. Trimming took 4 bases from V and 12 from J, leaving 22 bases between them. The CDR3 has 15 residues. Looked up from germline, CDR1 is MNHEY and CDR2 is SVGAGI. This CDR3 is CASSWSGQHEEGQFF. For the CDR3, the DNA is TGTGCCAGCAGTTGGTCAGGTCAGCACGAAGAAGGGCAGTTCTTC.

This chain links TRBV6-6 with TRBJ2-2, with TRBD1 matching 10 bases. V lost 5 bases, J lost 1 base, and 1 base stayed unmatched. Germline CDR1 and CDR2: MNHNY and SVGAGI (reference sequence). The CDR3 is made up of 15 amino acids. CDR3 loop: CASSRTGGNTGELFF. The CDR3 nucleotides are TGTGCCAGCAGTCGGACAGGGGGGAACACCGGGGAGCTGTTTTTT.

CDR3 in amino acids: CASSDPGVGVWGYEQYF. In DNA form, the CDR3 reads TGTGCCAGCAGTGACCCGGGGGTTGGGGTCTGGGGGTACGAGCAGTACTTC. The rearrangement links TRBV25-1 to TRBJ2-7, with D possibly being TRBD2 (6 bases). Trimming removed 3 bases at V and 4 bases at J, with 22 bases between. Germline loops: CDR1 MGHDK, CDR2 SYGVNS. The CDR3 has 17 amino acids.

The V call is TRBV2, the J call TRBJ2-1, with D possibly being TRBD1 (6 bases). Trimming took 3 bases from V and 10 from J, leaving 13 bases between them. CDR1 and CDR2 (germline): SNHLY, FYNNEI. The CDR3 runs to 13 residues. The CDR3, as DNA: TGTGCCAGCAGTGAGGTAGGGACATCCGAGCAGTTCTTC. Its translation: CASSEVGTSEQFF.

The chain employs TRBV6-6 and TRBJ1-2, with a possible D match to TRBD1 (5 bases). The CDR3 length is 12 residues. V was trimmed by 2 bases and J by 13 bases, leaving 14 bases between them. Germline CDR1 MNHNY, CDR2 SVGAGI (reference sequence). CDR3 sequence reads: CASSYVETDGTF. CDR3 bases: TGTGCCAGCAGTTACGTAGAGACAGATGGCACCTTC.

This clone has more than one count but fewer than ten. The J gene is TRBJ2-7, the V gene TRBV5-6; 8 bases align to TRBD1. This CDR3 is built from 14 residues. Trimming cost V 3 bases and J 2 bases; bases outside gene matches: 4. Germline CDR1 is SGHDT and CDR2 is YYEEEE. The CDR3 coding sequence is TGTGCCAGCAGCTCCGGGACAGGAGCCTACGAGCAGTACTTC. Translation gives CASSSGTGAYEQYF.

V gene TRBV10-1 combines with J gene TRBJ2-3, with 8 bases that match TRBD2. CDR3 length: 16 residues. The germline CDR1 and CDR2 sequences are WNHNN and SYGVQD (reference sequence). With 2 bases clipped from V and 4 bases from J, the junction kept 8 bases outside the gene matches. For the CDR3, the DNA is TGCGCCAGCAGTGAGGGGGAGCGGGGGCCGTCAGATACGCAGTATTTT. Amino acid sequence: CASSEGERGPSDTQYF.

The chain is built from TRBV6-5 and TRBJ2-3; perhaps TRBD1 as D (6 bases). Per germline, CDR1 MNHEY and CDR2 SVGAGI. This CDR3 comprises 13 residues. Trimming cost V 7 bases and J 4 bases, with 12 bases left between them. The CDR3 DNA reads TGTGCCAGCATGACCCCAGGGGCAGATACGCAGTATTTT. Translating gives CASMTPGADTQYF.

The rearrangement joins TRBV9 to TRBJ2-7; D perhaps matches TRBD1 (5 bases). The V end lost 0 bases, the J end lost 6 bases, and 7 bases lay between the germline ends. The CDR3 consists of 12 residues. The germline V gene encodes CDR1 SGDLS and CDR2 YYNGEE. This chain's CDR3 is CASSVDQGEQYF. The DNA of the CDR3 is TGTGCCAGCAGCGTAGATCAGGGCGAGCAGTACTTC.

CDR3 DNA sequence: TGTGCCAGCAGCTCGAAAACAAGGGGGCCGGACACCATATATTTT. As protein: CASSSKTRGPDTIYF. The V and J genes are TRBV5-6 and TRBJ1-3; 7 bases agree with TRBD1. Germline-derived CDR1 and CDR2 are SGHDT and YYEEEE. This CDR3 has 15 residues. V gave up 3 bases and J gave up 8 bases; unmatched junction bases: 11.

The J gene is TRBJ2-7, the V gene TRBV7-9; 7 nucleotides line up with TRBD1. CDR3 length: 15 residues. V trimming: 3 bases; J trimming: 3 bases; junction bases outside the gene matches: 8. CDR1 SEHNR and CDR2 FQNEAQ come from the germline V gene (reference sequence). The CDR3 DNA is TGTGCCAGCAGCTTCCTGGGACAGAAAGACTACGAGCAGTACTTC. It yields the protein CASSFLGQKDYEQYF. Combining the CDR3 with reference TRBV7-9 and TRBJ2-7 gives the whole variable domain DTGVSQNPRHKITKRGQNVTFRCDPISEHNRLYWYRQTLGQGPEFLTYFQNEAQLEKSRLLSDRFSAERPKGSFSTLEIQRTEQGDSAMYLCASSFLGQKDYEQYFGPGTRLTVT.

The J gene is TRBJ2-7, the V gene TRBV30, with a possible D match to TRBD2 (6 bases). Germline CDR1 reads GTSNPN; CDR2 reads SVGIG (reference sequence). The length of the CDR3 is 15 residues. The V end lost 0 bases, the J end lost 2 bases, and 14 bases lay between the germline ends. The CDR3 spells CAWSVLGGNAYEQYF. CDR3 DNA sequence: TGTGCCTGGAGTGTACTTGGGGGGAACGCCTACGAGCAGTACTTC.

This clone was recorded a few times. This sequence joins TRBV5-4 and TRBJ2-1, with 7 positions matching TRBD2. This CDR3 contains 13 residues. The V gene's germline CDR1 is SGHNT and CDR2 YYREEE (reference sequence). Germline trimming cut 2 bases from V and 10 bases from J; bases unmatched to any gene: 6. The CDR3 region is CASSFAGGGEQFF. The CDR3 DNA sequence: TGTGCCAGCAGCTTTGCCGGCGGGGGAGAGCAGTTCTTC.

On this clone itself: Different DNA sequences within this sample yield the same CDR3. The CDR3 loop is CASSATGTSYNEQFF. The CDR3 DNA reads as TGTGCCAGCAGCGCGACAGGGACCTCCTACAATGAGCAGTTCTTC. The J gene is TRBJ2-1, the V gene TRBV9, with 7 bases lining up with TRBD1. CDR3 size: 15 residues. Germline loops: CDR1 SGDLS, CDR2 YYNGEE. Unmatched junction bases numbered 3, after V lost 3 bases and J lost 0 bases.

This clone was seen a few times. The chain employs TRBV6-1 and TRBJ1-6, with D unresolved. CDR3 length: 15 amino acids. Germline assignment: CDR1 MNHNS and CDR2 SASEGT. Trimming took 7 bases from V and 0 from J, leaving 10 bases between them. CDR3 bases: TGTGCCAGCACCCGTTTGAGCTCCTATAATTCACCCCTCCACTTT. Translating gives CASTRLSSYNSPLHF.

The chain joins TRBV18 to TRBJ2-2; D possibly corresponds to TRBD2 (5 bases). From germline, CDR1 is KGHSH and CDR2 LQKENI. Trimming removed 3 bases at V and 6 bases at J, with 11 bases between. The CDR3 length is 14 residues. The CDR3 here is CASSPELGPGELFF. The DNA for the CDR3 is TGTGCCAGCTCACCGGAACTAGGGCCCGGGGAGCTGTTTTTT.

This chain uses TRBV5-1 with TRBJ2-7; 8 bases are shared with TRBD2. This CDR3 has 15 residues. Germline V gene data show CDR1 as SGHRS and CDR2 as YFSETQ. V lost 4 bases, J lost 3 bases, and 9 bases stayed unmatched. The CDR3 DNA reads TGCGCCAGCAGCGCCGGGGGGGGCCGTGGCTACGAGCAGTACTTC. Protein product: CASSAGGGRGYEQYF.